Each of the 22 T cell receptor beta chains below was sequenced from the same sample in a study of T cell responses to AZD1222 COVID-19 vaccine. Sequenced by immunoSEQ multiplex PCR; TCRdb stores in-frame clones only, minus some. The table has about 160,000 clones, 88% seen once; the top ten hold around 4.4%. The sequenced sample was peripheral blood, obtained 28 days after the second AZD1222 dose. The receptor source for this set is an adult who received the AZD1222 COVID-19 vaccine.

V and J are TRBV2 and TRBJ1-2; D might be TRBD1 (5 bases). The germline V gene encodes CDR1 SNHLY and CDR2 FYNNEI. The CDR3 covers 13 residues. V was trimmed by 4 bases and J by 7 bases, leaving 13 bases between them. CDR3 DNA: TGTGCCAGCAGTGTAGTGGCGAGGGGTGGCTACACCTTC. Protein: CASSVVARGGYTF. The complete variable domain, with remaining parts taken from reference TRBV2 and TRBJ1-2, reads EPEVTQTPSHQVTQMGQEVILRCVPISNHLYFYWYRQILGQKVEFLVSFYNNEISEKSEIFDDQFSVERPDGSNFTLKIRSTKLEDSAMYFCASSVVARGGYTFGSGTRLTVV.

In nucleotides, the CDR3 is TGTGCCTGGAGGTTGGGAAGTGGAAACACCATATATTTT. It is translated as CAWRLGSGNTIYF. This chain uses TRBV30 with TRBJ1-3; D gene uncertain. Looked up from germline, CDR1 is GTSNPN and CDR2 is SVGIG (reference sequence). This CDR3 spans 13 amino acids. Trimming shortened V by 3 bases and J by 3 bases, and 9 bases separated the two germline ends.

The V gene is TRBV28, the J gene TRBJ2-7, with D possibly TRBD1 on 6 matching bases. This CDR3 has 14 amino acids. The ends were cut back, 6 bases at V and 3 bases at J, with 15 bases in the middle. CDR1 is MDHEN, CDR2 SYDVKM, per germline. The DNA of the CDR3 is TGTGCCAGCAGCTCCGGGACACTGGGCTACGAGCAGTACTTC. Protein: CASSSGTLGYEQYF.

This clone was seen a single time. The chain uses TRBV27 and TRBJ2-7; TRBD1 agrees at 11 bases. The V gene end was trimmed by 2 bases and the J gene end by 3 bases; junction bases not matched to a gene: 9. The CDR3 covers 17 residues. Germline CDR1 is MNHEY and CDR2 is SMNVEV (reference sequence). The CDR3 here is CASSLRIVGTGGYEQYF. The DNA of the CDR3 is TGTGCCAGCAGTTTAAGGATAGTCGGGACAGGGGGCTACGAGCAGTACTTC.

The chain uses TRBV5-6 and TRBJ1-2; 7 nucleotides align to TRBD1. V was pared by 2 bases and J by 4 bases, with 8 bases of the junction left unmatched. The CDR3 consists of 15 residues. Germline values: CDR1 SGHDT, CDR2 YYEEEE. The CDR3, as DNA: TGTGCCAGCAGCTTCCCCGGGACAGCCACCTATGGCTACACCTTC. Translated: CASSFPGTATYGYTF. The full variable domain, in which reference TRBV5-6 and TRBJ1-2 provide the parts outside the CDR3, is DAGVTQSPTHLIKTRGQQVTLRCSPKSGHDTVSWYQQALGQGPQFIFQYYEEEERQRGNFPDRFSGHQFPNYSSELNVNALLLGDSALYLCASSFPGTATYGYTFGSGTRLTVV.

The chain couples TRBV27 to TRBJ1-1, with 10 nucleotides matching TRBD1. The CDR3 sequence is 15 residues long. CDR1 and CDR2 from the germline V gene are MNHEY and SMNVEV (reference sequence). Trimming removed 5 bases from V and 1 base from J; junction bases left unmatched: 4. CDR3 DNA sequence: TGTGCCAGCAGTCGGACAGGGGGATGGAACACTGAAGCTTTCTTT. Translated: CASSRTGGWNTEAFF.

The chain is built from TRBV9 and TRBJ2-1; possible D gene TRBD1, 5 bases. CDR3 length: 14 residues. V lost 4 bases and J lost 10, with 18 bases in between. Germline CDR1 and CDR2: SGDLS and YYNGEE. The CDR3 is CASSRRALEYEQFF. The CDR3 bases are TGTGCCAGCAGCCGCAGGGCCTTGGAATACGAGCAGTTCTTC.

CDR3 bases: TGTGCCAGCAGTTACTCGGCAGTTTATAGCAATCAGCCCCAGCATTTT. Amino acid sequence: CASSYSAVYSNQPQHF. V gene TRBV6-5 combines with J gene TRBJ1-5, with D unresolved. Germline V CDR1 and CDR2: MNHEY, SVGAGI. The V and J ends lost 0 bases and 0 bases respectively, with 9 bases between them. The CDR3 is 16 residues long.

This chain uses TRBV7-2 with TRBJ1-6; weak D call: TRBD1 (5 bases). CDR3 length equals 12 residues. Germline CDR1 reads SGHTA; CDR2 reads FQGNSA. Trimming pared 5 bases from V and 12 bases from J, leaving 11 bases between. The CDR3 spells CASSPDSGPLHF. CDR3 nucleotide sequence: TGTGCCAGCAGCCCCGACAGCGGACCCCTCCACTTT.

The J gene is TRBJ2-2, the V gene TRBV5-1, with D unresolved. CDR1 and CDR2 from the germline V gene are SGHRS and YFSETQ. The CDR3 is made up of 13 amino acids. Trimming pared 1 base from V and 2 bases from J, leaving 3 bases between. The CDR3 loop reads CASSLFNTGELFF. Here the CDR3 DNA reads TGCGCCAGCAGCTTGTTTAACACCGGGGAGCTGTTTTTT.

The chain carries TRBV18 and TRBJ1-4; D unresolved. V lost 3 bases, J lost 0 bases, and 14 bases lay in between. The CDR3 spans 17 residues. Germline V gene lookup returns CDR1 KGHSH and CDR2 LQKENI. The chain's CDR3 is CASSPWFGGPTNEKLFF. The DNA of the CDR3 is TGTGCCAGCTCACCCTGGTTTGGCGGACCAACTAATGAAAAACTGTTTTTT.

This rearrangement joins TRBV6-1 to TRBJ2-3; the match to TRBD1 covers 7 bases. J was trimmed by 1 base and V by 1 base; bases with no gene match: 2. Per the germline V gene, CDR1 is MNHNS and CDR2 is SASEGT. This CDR3 spans 15 amino acids. The CDR3 sequence: CASSEGQGRTDTQYF. The DNA for the CDR3 is TGTGCCAGCAGTGAAGGACAGGGACGCACAGATACGCAGTATTTT.

This clone was found once. This chain joins TRBV6-5 and TRBJ1-1; D uncertain. Per the germline V gene, CDR1 is MNHEY and CDR2 is SVGAGI. The CDR3 runs to 14 residues. The CDR3 spells CAGIGPHVNTEAFF. The CDR3 DNA reads as TGTGCTGGGATCGGGCCGCACGTGAACACTGAAGCTTTCTTT.

The CDR3 protein is CASSLNRDEQFF. In DNA, the CDR3 is TGTGCCAGCTCACTAAACCGGGATGAGCAGTTCTTC. This chain connects TRBV18 to TRBJ2-1; D uncertain. The V gene lost 4 bases and the J gene lost 8 bases, with 9 bases spanning the gap. Germline CDR1 is KGHSH and CDR2 is LQKENI. The CDR3 totals 12 residues.

This rearrangement joins TRBV30 to TRBJ1-4; tentative D call: TRBD1 (5 bases). The CDR3 is made up of 13 amino acids. The V gene lost 4 bases and the J gene lost 4 bases, with 10 bases spanning the gap. Germline CDR1 and CDR2: GTSNPN and SVGIG (reference sequence). CDR3: CAWIEGNNEKLFF. The CDR3 DNA reads TGTGCCTGGATAGAGGGGAATAATGAAAAACTGTTTTTT. Based on the CDR3 plus reference TRBV30 and TRBJ1-4, the full variable domain is SQTIHQWPATLVQPVGSPLSLECTVEGTSNPNLYWYRQAAGRGLQLLFYSVGIGQISSEVPQNLSASRPQDRQFILSSKKLLLSDSGFYLCAWIEGNNEKLFFGSGTQLSVL.

The rearrangement links TRBV29-1 to TRBJ2-5; either TRBD1 or TRBD2 may supply D (5 bases each). CDR3 length: 13 residues. V lost 7 bases to trimming and J lost 5 bases, with 17 bases between them. Germline V CDR1 and CDR2: SQVTM, ANQGSEA. The CDR3 DNA is TGCAGCGGGGGAGACAGCCCGGGGGAGACCCAGTACTTC. Translation gives CSGGDSPGETQYF.

The V gene is TRBV4-3, the J gene TRBJ1-3, with D unclear. Trimming removed 1 base at V and 2 bases at J, with 6 bases between. This CDR3 is built from 14 residues. Germline V gives CDR1 LGHNA, CDR2 YSLEER. The CDR3 sequence is CASSQVGTGNTIYF. Here the CDR3 DNA reads TGCGCCAGCAGCCAAGTTGGGACTGGAAACACCATATATTTT.

This clone was counted a single time. This chain joins TRBV12-3 or TRBV12-4 and TRBJ1-2; a possible D gene is TRBD1 (5 bases). V dropped 8 bases and J dropped 2 bases, with 9 bases sitting between them. The CDR3 is made up of 12 amino acids. CDR3 nucleotide sequence: TGTGCCAGCCGTCCAGGGAACTATGGCTACACCTTC. This gives the protein CASRPGNYGYTF.

V gene TRBV6-5 combines with J gene TRBJ2-7; the match to TRBD1 covers 8 bases. V gave up 4 bases and J gave up 5 bases; unmatched junction bases: 10. The CDR3 runs to 15 residues. Germline V gene sequence: CDR1 MNHEY, CDR2 SVGAGI. The CDR3 DNA follows: TGTGCCAGCAGTTCCAAAGCAGGGGGCTGGAACGAGCAGTACTTC. Protein product: CASSSKAGGWNEQYF.

The chain recombines TRBV7-2 with TRBJ2-3; 12 bases line up with TRBD2. The CDR3 is made up of 14 amino acids. The V gene end was trimmed by 5 bases and the J gene end by 4 bases; junction bases not matched to a gene: 1. Per germline, CDR1 SGHTA and CDR2 FQGNSA. CDR3 residues: CASSRTSGADTQYF. CDR3 DNA sequence: TGTGCCAGCAGCCGGACTAGCGGGGCAGATACGCAGTATTTT.

This sequence joins TRBV4-1 and TRBJ1-4; D is ambiguous. CDR3 length equals 14 residues. From germline, CDR1 is MGHRA and CDR2 YSYEKL. Trimming took 5 bases from V and 8 from J, leaving 15 bases between them. CDR3: CASSKQTVGEKLFF. CDR3 in DNA: TGCGCCAGCAGCAAACAAACAGTAGGGGAAAAACTGTTTTTT.

V gene TRBV7-2 combines with J gene TRBJ1-5; unclear D gene. The V end lost 3 bases, the J end lost 5 bases, and 5 bases lay between the germline ends. The CDR3 loop spans 12 amino acids. Looked up from germline, CDR1 is SGHTA and CDR2 is FQGNSA. CDR3 bases: TGTGCCAGCAGCTTGGTGGATCAGCCCCAGCATTTT. It encodes CASSLVDQPQHF. Full variable domain (remainder filled in from reference TRBV7-2 and TRBJ1-5): GAGVSQSPSNKVTEKGKDVELRCDPISGHTALYWYRQSLGQGLEFLIYFQGNSAPDKSGLPSDRFSAERTGGSVSTLTIQRTQQEDSAVYLCASSLVDQPQHFGDGTRLSIL.